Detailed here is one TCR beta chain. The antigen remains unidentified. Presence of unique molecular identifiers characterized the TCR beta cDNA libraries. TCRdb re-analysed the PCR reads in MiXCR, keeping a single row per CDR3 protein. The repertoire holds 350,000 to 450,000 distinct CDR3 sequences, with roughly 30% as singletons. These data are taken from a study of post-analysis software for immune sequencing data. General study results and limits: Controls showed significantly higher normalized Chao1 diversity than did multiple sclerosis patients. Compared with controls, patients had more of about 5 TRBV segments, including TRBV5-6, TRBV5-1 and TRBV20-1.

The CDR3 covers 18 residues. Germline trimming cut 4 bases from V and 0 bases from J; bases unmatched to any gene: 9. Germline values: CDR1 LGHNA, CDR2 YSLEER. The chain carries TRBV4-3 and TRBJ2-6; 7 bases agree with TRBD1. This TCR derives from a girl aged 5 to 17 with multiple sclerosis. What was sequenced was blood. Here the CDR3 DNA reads TGCGCCAGCAGCCGCAGCCTAACAGGGGTCTCTGGGGCCAACGTCCTGACTTTC. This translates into CASSRSLTGVSGANVLTF.